The present entry profiles one T cell receptor beta chain with its context. Its antigen is still unknown. The data belong to a study of cytomegalovirus exposure and HLA in healthy donors. General observations from the study: Under in vitro conditions, a few CMV-associated chains were confirmed as specific for CMV antigens. Highest at DRB1 and lowest at HLA-C, TCR association rates differed among HLA loci in a later analysis. A later analysis found most CMV-associated TCR beta chains apparently HLA-restricted. Several of the most significant clusters appeared, in a later analysis, to be linked to common viral pathogens.

V was clipped by 6 bases and J by 12 bases; unmatched bases: 12. The CDR3 covers 14 residues. Germline CDR1 is SNHLY and CDR2 is FYNNEI. 60 Vbeta and 13 Jbeta primers were used in PCR. Clones were read by immunoSEQ multiplex PCR, and TCRdb kept only the in-frame ones, dropping some. The sample records more than 95,000 clones, roughly 75% being singletons. This TCR was recovered from a female donor in good health and CMV-seronegative. The sample was PBMCs. The gene calls are TRBV2 and TRBJ2-1; 9 positions match TRBD2. CDR3: CASSRTSADGGQFF. The CDR3 DNA sequence: TGTGCCAGCAGCCGGACTAGCGCCGACGGTGGGCAGTTCTTC.